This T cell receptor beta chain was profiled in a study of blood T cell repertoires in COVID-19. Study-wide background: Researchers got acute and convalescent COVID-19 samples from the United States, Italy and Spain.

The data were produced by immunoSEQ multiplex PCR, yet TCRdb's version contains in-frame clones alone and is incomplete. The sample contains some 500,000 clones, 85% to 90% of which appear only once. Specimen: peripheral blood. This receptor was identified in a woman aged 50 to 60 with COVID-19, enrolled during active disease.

This chain's CDR3 is CASSLSGGLRNQPQHF. CDR3 sequence (DNA): TGTGCCAGCAGTTTATCGGGGGGGCTTCGAAATCAGCCCCAGCATTTT. The rearrangement joins TRBV27 to TRBJ1-5; perhaps TRBD1 as D (6 bases). The germline V gene encodes CDR1 MNHEY and CDR2 SMNVEV (reference sequence). This CDR3 has 16 residues. The ends were cut back, 0 bases at V and 4 bases at J, with 13 bases in the middle.